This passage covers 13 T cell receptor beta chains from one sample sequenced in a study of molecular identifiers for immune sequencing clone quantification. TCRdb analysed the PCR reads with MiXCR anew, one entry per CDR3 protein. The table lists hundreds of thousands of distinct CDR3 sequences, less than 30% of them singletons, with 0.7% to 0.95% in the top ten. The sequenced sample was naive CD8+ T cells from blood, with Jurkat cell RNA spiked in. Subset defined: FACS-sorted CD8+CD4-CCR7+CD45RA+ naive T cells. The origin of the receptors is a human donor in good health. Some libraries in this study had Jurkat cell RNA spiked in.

The CDR3 bases are TGCGCCAGCAGCCAAGATAGGAGGGTCGCCGGGGAGCTGTTTTTT. Encoded protein: CASSQDRRVAGELFF. V is TRBV4-3 and J is TRBJ2-2; D possibly corresponds to TRBD2 (6 bases). The CDR3 extends over 15 amino acids. Germline CDR1 LGHNA, CDR2 YSLEER. Between the trimmed V and J ends, which lost 0 bases and 6 bases, there was a span of 11 bases.

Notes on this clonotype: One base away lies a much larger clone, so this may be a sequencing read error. CDR3 region: CASGLGPDYEHYF. In nucleotides, the CDR3 is TGTGCCAGCGGGCTGGGTCCGGATTACGAGCACTACTTC. The chain couples TRBV7-2 to TRBJ2-7; D ambiguous. The CDR3 covers 13 residues. The V gene's germline CDR1 is SGHTA and CDR2 FQGNSA.

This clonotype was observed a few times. CDR3 amino acids: CASSLAQGFEETQYF. CDR3 sequence (DNA): TGTGCCAGCAGCTTAGCCCAGGGATTCGAGGAGACCCAGTACTTC. This chain uses TRBV7-9 with TRBJ2-5, with D possibly being TRBD1 (5 bases). V lost 0 bases to trimming and J lost 5 bases, with 13 bases between them. The CDR3 has 15 residues. The V gene's germline CDR1 is SEHNR and CDR2 FQNEAQ (reference sequence).

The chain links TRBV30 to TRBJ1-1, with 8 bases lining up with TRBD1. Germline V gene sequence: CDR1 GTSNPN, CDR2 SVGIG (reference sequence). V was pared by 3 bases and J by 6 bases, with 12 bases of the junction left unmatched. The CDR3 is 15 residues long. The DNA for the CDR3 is TGTGCCTGGAGGGGACAGGTCGTTTCGGCCGCTGAAGCTTTCTTT. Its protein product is CAWRGQVVSAAEAFF.

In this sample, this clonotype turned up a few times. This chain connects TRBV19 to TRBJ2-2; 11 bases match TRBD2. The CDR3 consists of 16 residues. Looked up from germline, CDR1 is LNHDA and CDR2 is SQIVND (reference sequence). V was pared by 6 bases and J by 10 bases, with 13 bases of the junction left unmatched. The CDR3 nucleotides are TGTGCCAGTAGCGTTAGCGGGAGGGCCCCGTTCGAGGAGCTGTTTTTT. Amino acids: CASSVSGRAPFEELFF.

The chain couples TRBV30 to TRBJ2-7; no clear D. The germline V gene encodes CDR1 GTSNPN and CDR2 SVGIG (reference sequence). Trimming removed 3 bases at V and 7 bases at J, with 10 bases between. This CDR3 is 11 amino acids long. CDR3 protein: CAWRRKGEQYF. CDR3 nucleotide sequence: TGTGCCTGGAGACGTAAGGGAGAGCAGTACTTC.

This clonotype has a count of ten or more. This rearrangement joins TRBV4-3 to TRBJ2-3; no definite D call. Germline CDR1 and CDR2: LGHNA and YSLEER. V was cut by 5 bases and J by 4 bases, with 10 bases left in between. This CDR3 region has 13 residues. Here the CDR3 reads CASSVNWPDTQYF. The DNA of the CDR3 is TGCGCCAGCAGCGTAAATTGGCCAGATACGCAGTATTTT.

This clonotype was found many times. CDR3 loop: CASSLRTSGYANTGELFF. The CDR3 bases are TGTGCCAGCAGCTTAAGGACTAGCGGGTACGCGAACACCGGGGAGCTGTTTTTT. The chain recombines TRBV7-9 with TRBJ2-2; 11 nucleotides align to TRBD2. The CDR3 length is 18 residues. CDR1 and CDR2 (germline): SEHNR, FQNEAQ (reference sequence). Trimming took 2 bases from V and 0 from J; bases not matched to a gene: 5.

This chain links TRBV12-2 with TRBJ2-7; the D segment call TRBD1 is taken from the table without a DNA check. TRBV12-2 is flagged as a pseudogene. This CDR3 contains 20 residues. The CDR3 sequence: CASRLAGTDMGDFASYEQYF. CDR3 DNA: TGTGCAAGTCGCTTAGCCGGGACCGACATGGGGGACTTTGCCTCCTACGAGCAGTACTTC.

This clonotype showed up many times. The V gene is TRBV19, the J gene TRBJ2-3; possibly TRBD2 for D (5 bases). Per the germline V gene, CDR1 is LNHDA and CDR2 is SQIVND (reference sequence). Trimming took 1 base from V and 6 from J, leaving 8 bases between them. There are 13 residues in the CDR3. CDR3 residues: CASSIVKRDTQYF. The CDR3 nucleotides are TGTGCCAGTAGTATAGTCAAGCGGGATACGCAGTATTTT.

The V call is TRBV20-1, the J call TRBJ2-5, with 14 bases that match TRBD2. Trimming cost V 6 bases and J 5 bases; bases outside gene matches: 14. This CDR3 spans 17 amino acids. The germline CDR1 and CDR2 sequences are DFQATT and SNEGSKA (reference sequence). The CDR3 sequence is CSAEKGLAGEGSETQYF. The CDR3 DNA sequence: TGCAGTGCCGAAAAGGGACTAGCGGGAGAGGGTTCGGAGACCCAGTACTTC.

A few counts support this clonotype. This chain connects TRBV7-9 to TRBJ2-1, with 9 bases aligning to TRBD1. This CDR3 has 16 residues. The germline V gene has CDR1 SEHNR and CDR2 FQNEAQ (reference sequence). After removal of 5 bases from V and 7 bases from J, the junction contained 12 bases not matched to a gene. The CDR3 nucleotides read TGTGCCAGCAGCCACCCCGGGACAGGGCCTAGAAATGAGCAGTTCTTC. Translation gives CASSHPGTGPRNEQFF.

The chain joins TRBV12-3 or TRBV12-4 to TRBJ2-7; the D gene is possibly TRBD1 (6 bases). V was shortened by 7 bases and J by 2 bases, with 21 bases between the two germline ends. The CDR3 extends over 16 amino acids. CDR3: CASTSGTRRIAYEQYF. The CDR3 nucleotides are TGTGCCAGCACCTCCGGGACAAGGCGGATTGCCTACGAGCAGTACTTC.